Shown below are 7 T cell receptor beta chains from a single sample sequenced in a study of Ad26.COV2.S vaccination and SARS-CoV-2 variants. The treatment here: over 15 received Ad26.COV2.S at low or high dose, single or two shots; a few received placebo; per-sample allocation not given. Sampling occurred on day 63 after the first vaccine or placebo injection. Repertoires were generated with immunoSEQ multiplex PCR, while TCRdb's copy carries only in-frame clones and drops some. In the table there are around 450,000 clones, around nine tenths of which are singletons. The sequences come from peripheral blood, collected in a trial of Ad26.COV2.S vaccine versus placebo. These receptor sequences come from a person between 18 and 65 years old who received the Ad26.COV2.S COVID-19 vaccine or a placebo.

This clone was found a few times. CDR3 nucleotides: TGTGCCTGGAGGGAACAGGGCTATGGCTACACCTTC. Amino acids: CAWREQGYGYTF. J is TRBJ1-2 and V is TRBV30, with D possibly being TRBD1 (6 bases). The CDR3 runs to 12 residues. V lost 3 bases to trimming and J lost 4 bases, with 9 bases between them. Germline CDR1 is GTSNPN and CDR2 is SVGIG (reference sequence).

The chain couples TRBV7-2 to TRBJ2-7; D gene unclear. V lost 1 base to trimming and J lost 1 base, with 8 bases between them. The CDR3 length is 14 residues. Germline V lookup: CDR1 SGHTA, CDR2 FQGNSA. For the CDR3, the DNA is TGTGCCAGCAGCTTAGGCGGTCCTTCCTACGAGCAGTACTTC. Translation: CASSLGGPSYEQYF.

This rearrangement joins TRBV6-6 to TRBJ1-1; D unclear. V lost 5 bases and J lost 11, with 12 bases in between. There are 11 residues in the CDR3. Germline V gene data show CDR1 as MNHNY and CDR2 as SVGAGI (reference sequence). The CDR3 DNA sequence: TGTGCCAGCAGTACTAGGCTTGGGGCTTTCTTT. Protein: CASSTRLGAFF.

CDR3 DNA sequence: TGCGCCAGCAGCCAAGATAGAGGGGTTCCAACTAATGAAAAACTGTTTTTT. Translating it yields CASSQDRGVPTNEKLFF. This chain uses TRBV4-3 with TRBJ1-4; D is possibly TRBD1 (5 bases). The CDR3 spans 17 residues. Trimming removed 0 bases at V and 0 bases at J, with 11 bases between. Germline loops: CDR1 LGHNA, CDR2 YSLEER.

The chain has TRBV5-1 and TRBJ2-7, with TRBD2 matching over 11 bases. This CDR3 is built from 13 residues. The junction had 3 bases not matched to a gene; V was cut back by 8 bases and J by 2 bases. Germline CDR1 reads SGHRS; CDR2 reads YFSETQ. CDR3 coding DNA: TGCGCCAGTTCTAGCGGGGGGCCCTACGAGCAGTACTTC. The encoded protein is CASSSGGPYEQYF.

The J gene is TRBJ1-2, the V gene TRBV7-2; D may be TRBD1 (6 bases). V was cut by 6 bases and J by 3 bases, with 20 bases left in between. The CDR3 is 16 amino acids. Germline CDR1 reads SGHTA; CDR2 reads FQGNSA. The CDR3 spells CASRNPSGARDYGYTF. CDR3 in DNA: TGTGCCAGCAGAAACCCGTCAGGGGCGCGGGACTATGGCTACACCTTC.

The CDR3 coding sequence is TGTGCCAGCAGCTTAGATGGGACAGGGTCAGGAGGGGCCAACGTCCTGACTTTC. As protein: CASSLDGTGSGGANVLTF. The chain couples TRBV11-3 to TRBJ2-6, with 9 bases lining up with TRBD1. The CDR3 is 18 residues long. In germline, CDR1 is SGHNT, CDR2 YENEEA. The trim removed 0 bases at V and 4 bases at J, leaving 7 bases unmatched.